The 3 T cell receptor beta chains reported below all come from one sample, sequenced in a study of T cells in Graves' hyperthyroidism and ophthalmopathy. Amplified TCR beta CDR3 regions derived from RNA transcripts. The HTBI primer set was used in a first-round RT-PCR of the TCR CDR3. Each CDR3 protein is one row after TCRdb ran MiXCR on the multiplex PCR reads. The sample lists tens of thousands of distinct CDR3 sequences; less than 50% were seen once. The sample taken for sequencing was blood. The receptors stem from a woman between 45 and 60 years old with Graves' ophthalmopathy.

Ten or more counts support this clonotype. V gene TRBV9 combines with J gene TRBJ1-4, with 9 bases aligning to TRBD1. V gave up 1 base and J gave up 7 bases; unmatched junction bases: 5. Germline loops: CDR1 SGDLS, CDR2 YYNGEE. The CDR3 contains 15 residues. As DNA, the CDR3 is TGTGCCAGCAGCGTATACGGACAGGGGAGTGAAAAACTGTTTTTT. Its translation is CASSVYGQGSEKLFF.

Many counts were recorded for this clonotype. The rearrangement links TRBV24-1 to TRBJ2-5; D gene ambiguous. Germline CDR1 reads KGHDR; CDR2 reads SFDVKD. Deletions cut 0 bases from V and 0 bases from J, with 7 bases between. There are 15 residues in the CDR3. The CDR3 region is CATSDLGQNQETQYF. CDR3 bases: TGTGCCACCAGTGATTTGGGTCAGAACCAAGAGACCCAGTACTTC.

In its sample, this clonotype was seen once. This chain uses TRBV10-1 with TRBJ1-1; TRBD1 matches 9 bases. Germline V gene lookup returns CDR1 WNHNN and CDR2 SYGVQD (reference sequence). The CDR3 is 15 amino acids. The V and J ends lost 4 bases and 7 bases, in that order; junction bases with no gene match: 10. The CDR3 sequence is CASSARRDRVNEAFF. CDR3 in DNA: TGCGCCAGCAGTGCGAGGCGGGACAGGGTGAATGAAGCTTTCTTT.